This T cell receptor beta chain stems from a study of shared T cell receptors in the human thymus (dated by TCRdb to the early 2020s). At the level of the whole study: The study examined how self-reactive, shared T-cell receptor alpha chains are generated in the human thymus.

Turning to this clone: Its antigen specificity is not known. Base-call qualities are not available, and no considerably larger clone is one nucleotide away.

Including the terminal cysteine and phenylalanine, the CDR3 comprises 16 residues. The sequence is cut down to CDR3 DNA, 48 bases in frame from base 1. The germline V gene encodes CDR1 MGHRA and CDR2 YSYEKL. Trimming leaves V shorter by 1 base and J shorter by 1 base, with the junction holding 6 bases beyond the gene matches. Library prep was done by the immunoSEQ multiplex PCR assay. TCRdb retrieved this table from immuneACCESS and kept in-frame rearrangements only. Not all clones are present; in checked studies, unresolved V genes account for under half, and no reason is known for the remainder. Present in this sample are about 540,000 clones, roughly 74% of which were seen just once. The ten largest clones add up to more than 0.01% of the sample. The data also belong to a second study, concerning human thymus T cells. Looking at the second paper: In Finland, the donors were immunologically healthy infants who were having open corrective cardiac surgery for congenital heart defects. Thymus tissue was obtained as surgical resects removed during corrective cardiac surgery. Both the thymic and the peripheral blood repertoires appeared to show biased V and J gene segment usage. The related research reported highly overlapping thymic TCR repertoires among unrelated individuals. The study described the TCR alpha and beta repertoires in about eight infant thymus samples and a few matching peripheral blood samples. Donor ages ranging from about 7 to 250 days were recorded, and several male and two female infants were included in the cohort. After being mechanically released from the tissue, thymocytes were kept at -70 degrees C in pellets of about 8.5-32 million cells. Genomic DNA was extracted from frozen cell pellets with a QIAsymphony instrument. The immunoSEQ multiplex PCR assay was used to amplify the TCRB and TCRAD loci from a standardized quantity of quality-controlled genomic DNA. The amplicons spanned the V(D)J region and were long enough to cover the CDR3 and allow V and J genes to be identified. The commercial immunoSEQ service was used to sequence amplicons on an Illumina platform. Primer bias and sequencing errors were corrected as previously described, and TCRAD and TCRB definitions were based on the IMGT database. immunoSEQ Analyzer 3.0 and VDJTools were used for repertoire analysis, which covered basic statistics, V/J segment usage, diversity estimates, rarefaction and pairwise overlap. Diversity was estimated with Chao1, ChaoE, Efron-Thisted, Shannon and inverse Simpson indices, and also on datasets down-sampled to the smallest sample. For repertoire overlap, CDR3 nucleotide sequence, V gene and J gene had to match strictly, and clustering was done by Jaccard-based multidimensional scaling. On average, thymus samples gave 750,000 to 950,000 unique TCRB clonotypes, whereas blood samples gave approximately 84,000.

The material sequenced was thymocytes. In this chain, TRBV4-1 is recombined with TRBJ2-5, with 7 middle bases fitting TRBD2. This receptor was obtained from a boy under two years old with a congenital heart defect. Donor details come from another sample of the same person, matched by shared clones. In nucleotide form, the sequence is TGCGCCAGCAGCCAAGTGGGGCGGGGGACCCAAGAGACCCAGTACTTC. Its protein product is CASSQVGRGTQETQYF.